Below are 24 T cell receptor beta chains sequenced from a single sample in a study of T cells in Graves' hyperthyroidism and ophthalmopathy. Regions amplified from RNA transcripts were the TCR beta CDR3 regions. The study used the HTBI primer set for a first-round RT-PCR of the TCR CDR3. MiXCR, applied by TCRdb to the multiplex PCR reads, yields one record per CDR3 protein. This sample carries over 250,000 distinct CDR3 sequences, 25% to 30% of them seen once, and the ten largest clones take over 25%. The specimen was blood. These receptors were taken from a man aged 40-55 years with Graves' hyperthyroidism that later progressed to Graves' ophthalmopathy.

This clonotype was found many times. The chain carries TRBV28 and TRBJ2-7; 8 bases map to TRBD2. V trimming: 7 bases; J trimming: 3 bases; junction bases outside the gene matches: 11. This CDR3 is 15 amino acids long. Germline V CDR1 and CDR2: MDHEN, SYDVKM. The chain's CDR3 is CASISYGTRNYEQYF. The CDR3 bases are TGTGCCAGCATTTCGTACGGGACTAGAAACTACGAGCAGTACTTC.

This clonotype was picked up many times. Because the CDR3's place on the DNA is in doubt, the DNA is left out and the CDR3 is given as listed by TCRdb. This chain joins TRBV19 and TRBJ1-2; the DNA was not used to check the table's D call, TRBD1. CDR1 is LNHDA and CDR2 is SQIVND in the germline V gene (reference sequence). The CDR3 is 16 amino acids in total, end residues counted. Here the CDR3 reads CASSIRARLTAYGYTF.

This clonotype was recorded at least ten times. The chain joins TRBV7-2 to TRBJ2-7; weak D call: TRBD1 (5 bases). The CDR3 length is 12 residues. Germline lookup yields CDR1 SGHTA and CDR2 FQGNSA. CDR3 amino acids: CVIQDISYEQYF. The DNA for the CDR3 is TGTGTCATTCAGGACATATCCTACGAGCAGTACTTC.

The table lists this clonotype with many counts. The chain joins TRBV7-2 to TRBJ1-1, with a weak D call TRBD1 (6 bases). The germline gives CDR1 SGHTA, CDR2 FQGNSA. V lost 2 bases and J lost 3, with 19 bases in between. The CDR3 runs to 17 residues. CDR3 amino acids: CASSLSIWGAPDTEAFF. In nucleotides, the CDR3 is TGTGCCAGCAGCTTATCGATCTGGGGGGCGCCGGACACTGAAGCTTTCTTT.

A few counts support this clonotype. This chain links TRBV6-2 or TRBV6-3 with TRBJ1-2; weak D call: TRBD1 (5 bases). Germline V gene lookup returns CDR1 MNHEY and CDR2 SVGEGT. The length of the CDR3 is 13 residues. The V end was cut by 2 bases, the J end by 8 bases, with 12 bases between. CDR3 in amino acids: CASSYGTVRGYTF. CDR3 DNA sequence: TGTGCCAGCAGTTACGGGACGGTTCGAGGCTACACCTTC.

This clonotype occurred many times. V and J are TRBV2 and TRBJ2-7; 8 bases are shared with TRBD2. The J segment lost 1 base and the V segment lost 7 bases, leaving 6 bases of the junction unmatched. This CDR3 is 14 amino acids long. Germline V gives CDR1 SNHLY, CDR2 FYNNEI. The CDR3 DNA reads as TGTGCCAGCACCGGGACTAGAGGTTCCTACGAGCAGTACTTC. It is translated as CASTGTRGSYEQYF.

The chain carries TRBV12-3 or TRBV12-4 and TRBJ1-2; a weak D match, TRBD1 (5 bases). Trimming took 3 bases from V and 2 from J, leaving 13 bases between them. The CDR3 totals 15 residues. CDR3 DNA sequence: TGTGCCAGCAGTTTCCGACAGATTAAAAACTATGGCTACACCTTC. This translates into CASSFRQIKNYGYTF.

Ten or more counts support this clonotype. The rearrangement joins TRBV4-2 to TRBJ1-2; 8 bases match TRBD1. CDR3 length: 13 residues. CDR1 is LGHNA and CDR2 is YNFKEQ in the germline V gene. Trimming took 3 bases from V and 3 from J; bases not matched to a gene: 0. The CDR3 sequence is CASSQTGDYGYTF. Written as DNA, the CDR3 is TGTGCCAGCAGCCAGACAGGGGACTATGGCTACACCTTC.

This clonotype was observed at least ten times. The gene calls are TRBV29-1 and TRBJ1-1; no reliable D call. Germline V gene lookup returns CDR1 SQVTM and CDR2 ANQGSEA. CDR3 size: 13 residues. The CDR3 sequence is CTALPDGNTEAFF. For the CDR3, the DNA is TGCACCGCACTACCGGACGGGAACACTGAAGCTTTCTTT.

The J gene is TRBJ1-5, the V gene TRBV6-1; D unresolved. CDR1 and CDR2 from the germline V gene are MNHNS and SASEGT. V was shortened by 5 bases and J by 0 bases, with 11 bases between the two germline ends. The CDR3 has 15 amino acids. DNA for the CDR3: TGTGCCAGCAGTCCCTCACTTAGTAGCAATCAGCCCCAGCATTTT. Translated, it gives CASSPSLSSNQPQHF.

In this sample, this clonotype turned up many times. The rearrangement joins TRBV5-1 to TRBJ2-7; weak D call: TRBD1 (5 bases). Germline V CDR1 and CDR2: SGHRS, YFSETQ. V was trimmed by 5 bases and J by 0 bases, leaving 12 bases between them. The length of the CDR3 is 14 residues. CDR3 coding DNA: TGCGCCAGCAGAACACAGGTCAGCTCCTACGAGCAGTACTTC. This gives the protein CASRTQVSSYEQYF.

This clonotype was recorded at least ten times. The chain employs TRBV11-2 and TRBJ2-7; 9 positions agree with TRBD1. CDR1 and CDR2 (germline): SGHAT, FQNNGV. The J segment lost 3 bases and the V segment lost 5 bases, leaving 5 bases of the junction unmatched. The CDR3 sequence is 14 residues long. CDR3 amino acids: CASSTWDRVYEQYF. The CDR3 DNA is TGTGCCAGCAGCACGTGGGACAGGGTCTACGAGCAGTACTTC.

This clonotype was counted ten times or more. This chain links TRBV14 with TRBJ2-6, with D uncertain. Germline V gives CDR1 SGHDN, CDR2 FVKESK. The germline V and J ends were trimmed by 3 bases and 2 bases, with 11 bases remaining between them. This CDR3 contains 16 residues. In DNA, the CDR3 is TGTGCCAGCAGCCAGAGAAAGGTTGCTGGGGCCAACGTCCTGACTTTC. Its protein is CASSQRKVAGANVLTF.

The chain carries TRBV12-3 or TRBV12-4 and TRBJ1-1; the D is unclear. The CDR3 is 14 residues long. With 2 bases removed from V and 0 bases from J, the gap between germline ends came to 7 bases. CDR3 coding DNA: TGTGCCAGCAGTTTAAACTCTATGAACACTGAAGCTTTCTTT. Translating gives CASSLNSMNTEAFF.

This clonotype was seen ten or more times. The CDR3 region has the DNA TGTGCCAGCAGCTTGCCCGTCAGGGGAAAAGCTTTCTTT. Translated: CASSLPVRGKAFF. The rearrangement links TRBV5-8 to TRBJ1-1, with D possibly matching TRBD1 (6 bases). The CDR3 totals 13 residues. V was trimmed by 1 base and J by 9 bases, leaving 13 bases between them. Germline lookup yields CDR1 SGHTS and CDR2 YDEGEE.

Ten or more counts support this clonotype. V gene TRBV5-4 combines with J gene TRBJ2-5; D is uncertain. Deletions cut 4 bases from V and 2 bases from J, with 12 bases between. The CDR3 spans 14 residues. Germline loops: CDR1 SGHNT, CDR2 YYREEE (reference sequence). CDR3 loop: CASSPLLAQETQYF. The CDR3 coding sequence is TGTGCCAGCAGCCCGTTATTGGCACAAGAGACCCAGTACTTC.

CDR3 DNA: TGTGCCAGCAGCTTAGGGACAGGGCGAAGAGGGACCCAGTACTTC. Translation: CASSLGTGRRGTQYF. The chain joins TRBV7-2 to TRBJ2-5, with 8 bases identical to TRBD1. Germline loops: CDR1 SGHTA, CDR2 FQGNSA. V lost 1 base, J lost 7 bases, and 8 bases stayed unmatched. The CDR3 totals 15 residues.

This clonotype was counted many times. The CDR3 loop reads CASRKNWDSYEQYF. DNA for the CDR3: TGTGCCAGCAGAAAGAACTGGGACTCCTACGAGCAGTACTTC. The chain couples TRBV6-5 to TRBJ2-7, with D hard to call. The V end was cut by 6 bases, the J end by 0 bases, with 12 bases between. Germline CDR1 MNHEY, CDR2 SVGAGI. This CDR3 has 14 amino acids.

This clonotype was seen ten or more times. The rearrangement uses TRBV7-3 and TRBJ1-1, with a tentative D call TRBD1 (5 bases). The V and J ends lost 1 base and 4 bases respectively, with 13 bases between them. The CDR3 length is 15 residues. Germline V gene lookup returns CDR1 SGHTA and CDR2 FQGTGA. CDR3 DNA sequence: TGTGCCAGCAGCTTAAATGCGGGGCACGGCACTGAAGCTTTCTTT. This sequence encodes CASSLNAGHGTEAFF.

This clonotype has at least ten counts. The V and J genes are TRBV6-1 and TRBJ1-1, with D maybe TRBD1 (5 bases). CDR1 is MNHNS, CDR2 SASEGT, per germline. This CDR3 is built from 13 residues. Trimming left V 5 bases short and J 6 bases short, with 13 bases between. The CDR3 spells CASSRPRAAEAFF. The CDR3 nucleotides read TGTGCCAGCAGTAGACCCAGGGCCGCTGAAGCTTTCTTT.

This clonotype was recorded at least ten times. The CDR3 protein is CASSLAPTGRWTEAFF. The DNA of the CDR3 is TGCGCCAGCAGCTTGGCCCCGACAGGTAGATGGACTGAAGCTTTCTTT. The chain recombines TRBV5-1 with TRBJ1-1, with D perhaps TRBD1 (6 bases). Germline V gene data show CDR1 as SGHRS and CDR2 as YFSETQ. The CDR3 loop spans 16 amino acids. Trimming took off 0 bases at V and 5 bases at J, with 17 bases between the two ends.

There are many counts of this clonotype. The gene calls are TRBV20-1 and TRBJ2-7, with D perhaps TRBD1 (5 bases). This CDR3 contains 15 residues. Germline values: CDR1 DFQATT, CDR2 SNEGSKA (reference sequence). Trimming shortened V by 0 bases and J by 2 bases, and 14 bases separated the two germline ends. CDR3 loop: CSARDRRGATYEQYF. In nucleotides, the CDR3 is TGCAGTGCTAGAGATCGACGTGGGGCAACCTACGAGCAGTACTTC.

The sample holds one count of this clonotype. The rearrangement links TRBV15 to TRBJ2-7; 7 bases are a match to TRBD2. This CDR3 region has 14 residues. Germline CDR1 is LNHNV and CDR2 is YYDKDF (reference sequence). V was pared by 5 bases and J by 6 bases, with 10 bases of the junction left unmatched. CDR3 amino acids: CATSFGLADPEQYF. CDR3 sequence (DNA): TGTGCCACCAGCTTCGGTCTAGCGGATCCCGAGCAGTACTTC.

This clonotype was seen ten or more times. The J gene is TRBJ2-7, the V gene TRBV28; D is ambiguous. V was cut by 6 bases and J by 7 bases, with 13 bases left in between. The CDR3 consists of 12 residues. CDR1 is MDHEN, CDR2 SYDVKM, per germline. This CDR3 is CASSASWGEQYF. For the CDR3, the DNA is TGTGCCAGCAGCGCTTCGTGGGGTGAGCAGTACTTC.